This T cell receptor (beta chain) originates from a study of cytomegalovirus exposure and HLA in healthy donors. Study as a whole: It was reported in a later analysis that the same platform had been used for the 120 validation repertoires as for the 666 first-cohort repertoires. Study results and caveats: Within the approximately 110 validation repertoires, first-cohort TCR clusters tended to co-occur, according to a later analysis. Among TCR beta chains, those listed as cytomegalovirus-associated numbered more than 150.

With respect to this clone: The antigen is undetermined.

The donors were part of the 120-subject validation cohort, which stood apart from the roughly 680-subject first cohort. This table comes from immunoSEQ multiplex PCR, and its TCRdb copy is limited to in-frame clones, with some not included. There are 90,000 to 150,000 clones in the sample; roughly 90% occur only once, and about 6.9% lies in the top ten. This receptor was obtained from a woman between 18 and 29 years old in good health and CMV-seropositive. Sequencing input: PBMCs.

CDR3 loop: CASSPYREVNQPQHF. Here the CDR3 DNA reads TGTGCCAGTAGTCCCTACCGGGAGGTCAATCAGCCCCAGCATTTT. The chain has TRBV19 and TRBJ1-5; D unresolved. Looked up from germline, CDR1 is LNHDA and CDR2 is SQIVND (reference sequence). The germline V and J ends were trimmed by 5 bases and 3 bases, with 14 bases remaining between them. The CDR3 is made up of 15 amino acids.